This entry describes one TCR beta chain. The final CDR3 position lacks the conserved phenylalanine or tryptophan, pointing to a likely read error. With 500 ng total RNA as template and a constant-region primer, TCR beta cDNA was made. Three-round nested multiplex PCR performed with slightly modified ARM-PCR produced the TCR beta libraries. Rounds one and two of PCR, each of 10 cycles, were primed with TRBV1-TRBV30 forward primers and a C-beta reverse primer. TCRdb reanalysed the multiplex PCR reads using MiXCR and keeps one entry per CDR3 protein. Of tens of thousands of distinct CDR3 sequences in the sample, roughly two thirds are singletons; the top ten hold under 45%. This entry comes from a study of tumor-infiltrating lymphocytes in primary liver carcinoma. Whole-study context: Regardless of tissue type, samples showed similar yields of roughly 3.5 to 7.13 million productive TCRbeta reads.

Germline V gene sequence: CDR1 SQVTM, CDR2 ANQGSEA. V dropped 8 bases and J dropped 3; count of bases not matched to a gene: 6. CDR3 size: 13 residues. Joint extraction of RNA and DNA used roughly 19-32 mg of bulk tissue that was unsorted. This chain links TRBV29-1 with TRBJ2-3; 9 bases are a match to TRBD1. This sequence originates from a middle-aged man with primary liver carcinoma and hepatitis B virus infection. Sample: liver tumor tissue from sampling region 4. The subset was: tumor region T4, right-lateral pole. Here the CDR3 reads CSTLQGATDTQYL. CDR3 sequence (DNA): TGCAGCACACTACAGGGGGCAACAGATACGCAGTATCTT.